Listed below are T cell receptor beta chains from one sample, sequenced in a study of graft-versus-host responses after intestinal transplantation. Produced via immunoSEQ multiplex PCR; TCRdb's table is partial and in-frame only. The repertoire has 95,000 to 150,000 clones, over 80% of them found once; the top ten carry over 0.1%. Antigens of these TCRs are unknown. The specimen comprised unstimulated CD4+ T cells sorted from spleen or lymph node cells, sampled before intestinal transplant. The receptors shown here come from a human donor who received an intestinal transplant. Each CDR3 is given with its conserved first and last residue. Size is stated for part of the rows, as once, few or many counts, or as a class when the clone is expanded.

clone_size	v_call	j_call	cdr3_aa
once	TRBV27	TRBJ2-4	CASSALAKNIQYF
-	TRBV9	TRBJ2-1	CASSYTITARQGQFF
-	TRBV5-1	TRBJ2-7	CASSSDVYEQYF
-	TRBV6-5	TRBJ1-5	CASSLQGGGGNQPQHF
once	TRBV28	TRBJ2-2	CASSLLLAGGAGELFF
-	TRBV30	TRBJ2-4	CAWSVPVSIQYF
-	TRBV6-5	TRBJ2-7	CATTRLYDMEQYF
-	TRBV7-9	TRBJ1-5	CASSSSGGPNQPQHF
-	TRBV6-1	TRBJ2-7	CASSREGPPYEQYF
-	TRBV29-1	TRBJ1-2	CSTLFGANYGYTF
-	TRBV5-1	TRBJ1-1	CASSRVGGNTEAFF
-	TRBV6-5	TRBJ1-1	CASQVGNTEAFF
-	TRBV28	TRBJ1-3	CASSLRGAGNTIYF
-	TRBV28	TRBJ2-1	CASSLGWASGPDEQFF
-	TRBV11-2	TRBJ2-3	CASSLVLNTDTQYF
-	TRBV6-1	TRBJ1-1	CASSRENTEAFF
once	TRBV5-1	TRBJ1-2	CASSRGQKEYGYTF
-	TRBV27	TRBJ2-1	CASSWIGTYNEQFF
-	TRBV6-5	TRBJ2-1	CASTPLGQGYNEQFF
-	TRBV7-8	TRBJ2-2	CASSLRETGELFF
-	TRBV15	TRBJ2-2	CATSRAQRLASNTGELFF
-	TRBV7-9	TRBJ2-7	CASSLGQGAYEQYF
-	TRBV18	TRBJ2-6	CASSPGVLLRRANVLTF
-	TRBV15	TRBJ2-1	CATSRGGGSYNEQFF
once	TRBV4-1	TRBJ2-3	CASSQEPPVFRGPTDTQYF
once	TRBV9	TRBJ2-3	CASSVGGTQYF
few	TRBV28	TRBJ1-3	CASSFLGRNGNTIYF
-	TRBV30	TRBJ2-3	CAWRLAGAGDTQYF
-	TRBV7-3	TRBJ1-2	CASSLIAGAGYTF
-	TRBV30	TRBJ1-1	CAWSRGGTEAFF
-	TRBV9	TRBJ2-5	CASSVETSGREETQYF
-	TRBV28	TRBJ1-5	CASRVRGNQPQHF
-	TRBV18	TRBJ2-7	CASSPRPRDRASEQYF
-	TRBV6-1	TRBJ1-1	CASNLHSNTEAFF
once	TRBV5-1	TRBJ2-7	CASSLAAGPYEQYF
-	TRBV10-1	TRBJ2-1	CASSVLAGNEQFF
-	TRBV6-1	TRBJ2-4	CASSVSGGVLAKNIQYF
once	TRBV18	TRBJ1-2	CASSPRGEGARGYTF
once	TRBV28	TRBJ2-3	CASSLADSPGTDTQYF
-	TRBV5-6	TRBJ2-7	CASSLAGQYEQYF
few	TRBV5-6	TRBJ2-1	CASSFLVSSYNEQFF
-	TRBV10-2	-	CASSWTSGNYEQYF
-	TRBV9	TRBJ2-3	CASSVQERELDTQYF
-	TRBV6-9	TRBJ2-7	CASSQNDEQYF
-	TRBV7-9	TRBJ2-5	CASSPRTGQETQYF
-	TRBV6-6	TRBJ1-5	CASSPLKQPQHF
-	TRBV5-6	TRBJ2-7	CASSLGLAQIASYEQYF
-	TRBV15	TRBJ1-6	CATSRDRRSGSPLHF
-	TRBV5-1	TRBJ1-2	CASSLDPENYGYTF
-	TRBV27	TRBJ2-7	CASSLSSGSDEQYF
-	TRBV5-8	TRBJ1-4	CASIVRPRGLNEKLFF
-	TRBV7-7	TRBJ2-1	CASSQGLAGGDEQFF
-	TRBV9	TRBJ1-2	CASSVYRGDRILNYGYTF
once	TRBV7-3	TRBJ2-7	CASSPDRGSYEQYF
once	TRBV21-1	TRBJ1-1	CASSNRGRQTNTEAFF
-	TRBV7-2	TRBJ2-3	CASSLVSGQGASDTQYF
-	TRBV21-1	TRBJ1-1	CASSNTGPETFF
-	TRBV20-1	TRBJ2-7	CSVGGAVEQYF